The rows below give T cell receptor beta chains drawn from one sample of a study of blood T cell repertoires in COVID-19. Clones were read by immunoSEQ multiplex PCR, and TCRdb kept only the in-frame ones, dropping some. Of a few hundred thousand clones in the sample, 90% were seen once. Material for sequencing was PBMCs or T cells enriched from blood (not recorded which). These receptors all come from a man younger than 30 who had recovered from COVID-19. CDR3s include the opening cysteine and the closing phenylalanine or tryptophan. D genes are given only for firm matches. Size tells how often a clone was seen (once, few, many) or the class of an expanded clone, and some rows leave it out.

>TRBV5-4|-|-|TRBJ1-1
TGTGCCAGCAGCCGGGGGGGGCAAGGGAACACTGAAGCTTTCTTT
CASSRGGQGNTEAFF
>TRBV5-1|-|-|TRBJ1-3
TGCGCCAGCAGCACATCAGGGTCGACTGGAAACACCATATATTTT
CASSTSGSTGNTIYF
>TRBV19|TRBD1|-|TRBJ1-4
TGTGCCAGTAGTACGATAGACAGGGCCGCAACTAATGAAAAACTGTTTTTT
CASSTIDRAATNEKLFF
>TRBV18|-|-|TRBJ1-6
TGTGCCAGCTCATCAGGAAATTCACCCCTCCACTTT
CASSSGNSPLHF
>TRBV5-1|-|few|TRBJ1-2
TGCGCCAGCCGCATTGAGGGTAACTATGGCTACACCTTC
CASRIEGNYGYTF
>TRBV28|TRBD1|-|TRBJ1-1
TGTGCCAGCAGCCAAGGACAGGGGGGCCGGGCTTTCTTT
CASSQGQGGRAFF
>TRBV3-1/TRBV3-2|TRBD2|-|TRBJ2-1
TGTGCCAGCAGCCACGTACTAGCGGGTTACAATGAGCAGTTCTTC
CASSHVLAGYNEQFF
>TRBV10-2|-|-|TRBJ1-5
TGCGCCAGCAGTGAAGTACAGAACAATCAGCCCCAGCATTTT
CASSEVQNNQPQHF
>TRBV28|-|-|TRBJ1-5
TGTGCCAGCAGGTCAGACAGGTATAGCAATCAGCCCCAGCATTTT
CASRSDRYSNQPQHF
>TRBV6-4|TRBD1|-|TRBJ1-1
TGTGCCAGCAGCGCGACAGGGTCGGCCACTGAAGCTTTCTTT
CASSATGSATEAFF
>TRBV18|-|-|TRBJ1-2
TGTGCCAGCTCACCCGAAGGGGGTCTCGCCTATGGCTACACCTTC
CASSPEGGLAYGYTF
>TRBV5-1|-|-|TRBJ2-7
TGCGCCAGCAGCCTGGACGGTTCCTACGAGCAGTACTTC
CASSLDGSYEQYF
>TRBV4-1|TRBD2|-|TRBJ2-3
TGCGCCAGCAGCCAAGCCCTTTTTAGCGGGACACGCACAGATACGCAGTATTTT
CASSQALFSGTRTDTQYF
>TRBV4-1|TRBD2|-|TRBJ2-3
TGCGCCAGCAGCCAGGTACTAGCGGCAGATACGCAGTATTTT
CASSQVLAADTQYF
>TRBV3-1/TRBV3-2|-|-|TRBJ1-4
TGTGCCAGCAGCCAAGAATATCCGAATGAAAAACTGTTTTTT
CASSQEYPNEKLFF
>TRBV2|TRBD1|-|TRBJ2-7
TGTGCCAGCAGGCGACAGGGTTCCTACGAGCAGTACTTC
CASRRQGSYEQYF
>TRBV18|TRBD1|-|TRBJ2-5
TGTGCCAGCTCACCGAGGGGGCAGGAGACCCAGTACTTC
CASSPRGQETQYF
>TRBV28|TRBD2|-|TRBJ2-3
TGTGCCAGCAGGGAGACTAGCGGGCGCACAGATACGCAGTATTTT
CASRETSGRTDTQYF
>TRBV27|-|-|TRBJ1-1
TGTGCCAGCAGTTTATCGGGGGCAGAGATTATGAACACTGAAGCTTTCTTT
CASSLSGAEIMNTEAFF
>TRBV4-2|-|-|TRBJ1-4
TGTGCCAGCAGCCTCCCCGGGGGGAATGAAAAACTGTTTTTT
CASSLPGGNEKLFF
>TRBV9|TRBD1|-|TRBJ2-1
TGTGCCAGCAGCGTAGCTTGGCGACAGGGGAATGAGCAGTTCTTC
CASSVAWRQGNEQFF
>TRBV28|-|-|TRBJ1-1
TGTGCCAGCAGTGGGGCGGGGCCGGTCCGCACTGAAGCTTTCTTT
CASSGAGPVRTEAFF
>TRBV14|-|few|TRBJ2-7
TGTGCCAGCAGCCTTAGCCGCGACGAGCAGTACTTC
CASSLSRDEQYF
>TRBV5-1|-|-|TRBJ2-2
TGCGCCAGCAGCTCCCAGGGCCCTAGCACCGGGGAGCTGTTTTTT
CASSSQGPSTGELFF
>TRBV9|-|-|TRBJ2-7
TGTGCCAGCAGTGAAACAGGGAGTAGGGATGTCTACGAGCAGTACTTC
CASSETGSRDVYEQYF
>TRBV7-2|-|-|TRBJ1-1
TGTGCCAGCAGCTTAGAAGAGTTTTTCACTGAAGCTTTCTTT
CASSLEEFFTEAFF
>TRBV7-2|TRBD2|-|TRBJ2-3
TGTGCCAGCAGCTTAGGGCTAGCGGGGGGGCGTACGCAGTATTTT
CASSLGLAGGRTQYF
>TRBV19|-|few|TRBJ1-5
TGTGCCAGTAGTATAGCCAACAAGGCCCCGGGTCTCCCCCAGCATTTT
CASSIANKAPGLPQHF
>TRBV4-1|TRBD2|many|TRBJ2-7
TGCGCCAGCAGCCAAGATTGGGGGGGTGCCCCCTACGAGCAGTACTTC
CASSQDWGGAPYEQYF
>TRBV19|-|-|TRBJ1-5
TGTGCCAGTACTACAGGGATTCAGCCCCAGCATTTT
CASTTGIQPQHF
>TRBV10-1|TRBD2|-|TRBJ2-3
TGCGCCAGCAGCTACGGGGGGGAATCCACAGATACGCAGTATTTT
CASSYGGESTDTQYF
>TRBV9|-|-|TRBJ1-4
TGTGCCAGCAGTGGGGAGAGCTACGAAAAACTGTTTTTT
CASSGESYEKLFF
>TRBV5-4|TRBD2|-|TRBJ2-2
TGTGCCAGCAGCCCAAACCCTAGCGGTCGACCGACCGGGGAGCTGTTTTTT
CASSPNPSGRPTGELFF
>TRBV19|-|-|TRBJ1-6
TGTGCCAGTAGTCCGGGACTTAGAGGGGCACCCCTCCACTTT
CASSPGLRGAPLHF
>TRBV2|-|-|TRBJ2-7
TGTGCCAGCAGTTATTTCTACGAGCAGTACTTC
CASSYFYEQYF
>TRBV7-3|TRBD1|-|TRBJ1-3
TGTGCCAGCAGCTTAAACGGGACAGGGGACCGGGGCTCTGGAAACACCATATATTTT
CASSLNGTGDRGSGNTIYF
>TRBV21-1|-|-|TRBJ2-1
TGTGCCAGCGGCGGGACAGTAGAATATTTTTACAATGAGCAGTTCTTC
CASGGTVEYFYNEQFF
>TRBV7-3|-|-|TRBJ1-1
TGTGCCAGCAGCCAAGGGGGGGCGAATACCCCGGTCTGG
CASSQGGANTPVW
>TRBV6-5|-|once|TRBJ2-7
TGTGCCAGCAGCTCGACTAGGACCTCCTACGAGCAGTACTTC
CASSSTRTSYEQYF
>TRBV6-5|TRBD1|-|TRBJ2-7
TGTGCCAGCAGTTTTCAGGGACAGGGGGCGGTCAACGAGCAGTACTTC
CASSFQGQGAVNEQYF
>TRBV6-1|TRBD1|-|TRBJ1-3
TGTGCCAGCAGTGGGGGACAGGTCTACTCTGGAAACACCATATATTTT
CASSGGQVYSGNTIYF
>TRBV3-1/TRBV3-2|-|-|TRBJ1-1
TGTGCCAGCAGTTTCCATACGGCTGAAGCTTTCTTT
CASSFHTAEAFF
>TRBV6-4|-|-|TRBJ1-6
TGTGCCAGCAGATACAGGCTAGGGTCACCCCTCCACTTT
CASRYRLGSPLHF
>TRBV6-5|TRBD1|-|TRBJ1-4
TGTGCCAGCAGAAGACAGGGGACTAATGAAAAACTGTTTTTT
CASRRQGTNEKLFF
>TRBV11-2|-|-|TRBJ2-1
TGTGCCAGCACAAGAGCCTACAATGAGCAGTTCTTC
CASTRAYNEQFF
>TRBV30|-|-|TRBJ1-6
TGTGCCTGGAGCGAATTCGGGATCTCCTATAATTCACCCCTCCACTTT
CAWSEFGISYNSPLHF
>TRBV12-3/TRBV12-4|-|-|TRBJ1-6
TGTGCCAGCACTCGGGAGGGAAACTCACCCCTCCACTTT
CASTREGNSPLHF
>TRBV27|-|once|TRBJ2-7
TGTGCCAGCACCTCCCTCGGGGGTGGGATTTACGAGCAGTACTTC
CASTSLGGGIYEQYF
>TRBV11-3|-|-|TRBJ2-2
TGTGCCAGCAGCTATAGAATCCCTTTTGCAGGCCCGAACACCGGGGAGCTGTTTTTT
CASSYRIPFAGPNTGELFF
>TRBV27|TRBD1|-|TRBJ1-1
TGTGCCAGCAGTCCCGGACAGGGGGCCCCTGAAGCTTTCTTT
CASSPGQGAPEAFF
>TRBV10-3|TRBD2|-|TRBJ2-7
TGTGCCATCAGTGAATTAGCGGGAGGGCCCTATCCCGTTTACTTC
CAISELAGGPYPVYF
>TRBV5-6|-|few|TRBJ1-3
TGTGCCAGCAGCCCGGCGGGACGTTCCTCTGGAAACACCATATATTTT
CASSPAGRSSGNTIYF
>TRBV28|TRBD2|-|TRBJ2-5
TGTGCCAGCAGCCTTTGGGGAACTAGCGGGAGGGCCGAAGAGACCCAGTACTTC
CASSLWGTSGRAEETQYF